The clone carrying this T cell receptor (beta chain) has ten or more counts. These data originate in a study of blood T cells in healthy people across ages. A second PCR of about 7 to 12 cycles used a sample-barcoded 5' primer and a J-beta primer mix. A single record per CDR3 protein comes from TCRdb applying MiXCR to the 5' RACE reads. The table lists 700,000 to 900,000 distinct CDR3 sequences, approximately 24% of them singletons. The germline V gene has CDR1 SQVTM and CDR2 ANQGSEA. The CDR3 loop spans 14 amino acids. J gave up 2 bases and V 6 bases, and 8 bases lay outside the gene matches. The data were also submitted as part of a second study, on T cells of mothers and their children. That source reports: Maternal samples each gave over 8.5 million TCR beta CDR3 reads, and child samples approximately 3 million each.

The TCR comes from a boy between 10 and 17 years old in good health. V gene TRBV29-1 combines with J gene TRBJ2-7; 9 nucleotides match TRBD1. Sequenced: blood. The CDR3 spells CSVIQGAKAYEQYF. CDR3 nucleotides: TGCAGCGTCATACAGGGGGCGAAGGCCTACGAGCAGTACTTC.